Listed below are T cell receptor beta chains from one sample, sequenced in a study of breast tumors, draining lymph nodes, adjacent tissues. Using its own MiXCR run on the multiplex PCR reads, TCRdb lists one record per CDR3 protein. Of about 200,000 distinct CDR3 sequences detected, roughly 31% appear once; the ten largest clones hold 4.3%. The sequencing input was axillary lymph node tissue. The receptor set was obtained from a female donor with breast cancer. Some clones in this sample may be carry-over from other donors' samples. The CDR3 runs from the conserved cysteine through the conserved F or W. The D gene is left open where the match is weak. The size entry is marked missing in some rows and otherwise reads once, few, many or a size class.

CSAANPGDRSDTQYF | TGCAGTGCTGCCAACCCGGGCGACCGTTCGGATACGCAGTATTTT | TRBJ2-3 | 15 | TRBV20-1 | NA | many
CASSLQGHNQPQHF | TGTGCCAGCAGTTTACAGGGGCACAATCAGCCCCAGCATTTT | TRBJ1-5 | 14 | TRBV27 | NA | NA
CSVDPGTGLYEQYF | TGCAGCGTAGACCCCGGGACAGGGCTTTACGAGCAGTACTTC | TRBJ2-7 | 14 | TRBV29-1 | TRBD1 | many
CSSRGVGGPTSLNTGELFF | TGCAGTTCTAGAGGTGTGGGAGGGCCGACTTCGTTAAACACCGGGGAGCTGTTTTTT | TRBJ2-2 | 19 | TRBV20-1 | TRBD2 | NA
CASSYSAGTYNEQFF | TGTGCCAGCAGTTACTCGGCAGGGACCTACAATGAGCAGTTCTTC | TRBJ2-1 | 15 | TRBV6-2/TRBV6-3 | NA | few
CATSRNPPGQGPNSPLHF | TGTGCCACCAGCAGAAATCCTCCGGGACAGGGCCCGAATTCACCCCTCCACTTT | TRBJ1-6 | 18 | TRBV15 | TRBD1 | NA
CASSLGRGALATYGYTF | TGTGCCAGCAGCTTAGGCAGGGGCGCGCTTGCTACCTATGGCTACACCTTC | TRBJ1-2 | 17 | TRBV7-2 | NA | many
CASSARGVRETQYF | TGTGCCAGCAGCGCAAGGGGGGTTAGAGAGACCCAGTACTTC | TRBJ2-5 | 14 | TRBV5-4 | NA | many
CASSTRDPGELFF | TGTGCCAGCAGCACTCGCGATCCCGGGGAGCTGTTTTTT | TRBJ2-2 | 13 | TRBV3-2 | NA | many
CATSDPDSTDTQYF | TGTGCCACCAGTGATCCGGACAGCACAGATACGCAGTATTTT | TRBJ2-3 | 14 | TRBV24-1 | NA | many
CSTREGQGNTEAFF | TGCAGTACTAGAGAGGGACAGGGGAACACTGAAGCTTTCTTT | TRBJ1-1 | 14 | TRBV20-1 | TRBD1 | NA
CASSLRDRGENTEAFF | TGTGCCAGTAGTCTCCGGGACAGGGGGGAGAACACTGAAGCTTTCTTT | TRBJ1-1 | 16 | TRBV19 | TRBD1 | NA
CASSPGTKNTGELFF | TGTGCCAGCAGCCCGGGGACAAAAAACACCGGGGAGCTGTTTTTT | TRBJ2-2 | 15 | TRBV5-5 | NA | many
CSARVQGRRTDTQYF | TGCAGTGCTAGAGTCCAGGGGAGGAGAACAGATACGCAGTATTTT | TRBJ2-3 | 15 | TRBV20-1 | NA | many
CATSDSGRGDYNEQFF | TGTGCCACCAGTGATAGCGGACGAGGGGATTACAATGAGCAGTTCTTC | TRBJ2-1 | 16 | TRBV24-1 | NA | NA
CATSRVPTGDEQFF | TGTGCCACCAGCAGAGTCCCTACGGGTGATGAGCAGTTCTTC | TRBJ2-1 | 14 | TRBV15 | NA | many
CASSQGAGGGENEQFF | TGTGCCAGCAGCCAAGGGGCGGGAGGGGGGGAAAATGAGCAGTTCTTC | TRBJ2-1 | 16 | TRBV3-2 | NA | NA
CSAQDRRGNTIYF | TGCAGTGCTCAGGACAGAAGGGGAAACACCATATATTTT | TRBJ1-3 | 13 | TRBV20-1 | NA | many
CASIPGQGLRTEAFF | TGTGCCAGCATCCCGGGACAGGGATTAAGGACTGAAGCTTTCTTT | TRBJ1-1 | 15 | TRBV25-1 | TRBD1 | NA
CSASTRAGDWDYGEQYF | TGCAGTGCCAGCACCCGAGCGGGAGATTGGGACTACGGCGAGCAGTACTTC | TRBJ2-7 | 17 | TRBV20-1 | TRBD2 | NA
CASSEIQGAVGYNEQFF | TGTGCCAGCAGCGAGATACAGGGGGCGGTGGGCTACAATGAGCAGTTCTTC | TRBJ2-1 | 17 | TRBV7-8 | TRBD1 | many
CASRTLGRTGLNEKLFF | TGTGCCAGCCGTACGCTCGGCCGGACAGGCCTTAATGAAAAACTGTTTTTT | TRBJ1-4 | 17 | TRBV6-6 | TRBD1 | many
CASSPGGWGISNQPQHF | TGTGCCAGCAGTCCAGGGGGCTGGGGTATAAGCAATCAGCCCCAGCATTTT | TRBJ1-5 | 17 | TRBV6-1 | TRBD1 | NA
CASSLSGINNEQFF | TGTGCCAGCAGTTTATCAGGGATCAACAATGAGCAGTTCTTC | TRBJ2-1 | 14 | TRBV28 | NA | NA
CSATDRVDSTQPQHF | TGCAGTGCTACGGACAGGGTTGATAGCACTCAGCCCCAGCATTTT | TRBJ1-5 | 15 | TRBV20-1 | TRBD1 | NA
CASSDRGHTEELFF | TGTGCCAGCAGTGACAGGGGGCATACTGAAGAACTGTTTTTT | TRBJ1-4 | 14 | TRBV2 | TRBD1 | NA
CASSFAGAQETQYF | TGTGCCAGCAGTTTCGCCGGGGCCCAAGAGACCCAGTACTTC | TRBJ2-5 | 14 | TRBV12-3/TRBV12-4 | NA | NA
CASSFPAGTGGTLGQPQHF | TGTGCCAGTAGTTTTCCCGCCGGGACAGGGGGGACCCTAGGGCAGCCCCAGCATTTT | TRBJ1-5 | 19 | TRBV19 | TRBD1 | many
CASGPGPSSYNSPLHF | TGCGCCAGCGGGCCGGGGCCTAGCTCCTATAATTCACCCCTCCACTTT | TRBJ1-6 | 16 | TRBV4-1 | NA | many
CASHEGTGELFF | TGTGCCAGCCACGAAGGGACCGGGGAGCTGTTTTTT | TRBJ2-2 | 12 | TRBV12-3/TRBV12-4 | NA | many
CSARTTRDTQYF | TGCAGTGCTAGAACCACCCGGGACACCCAGTACTTC | TRBJ2-5 | 12 | TRBV20-1 | NA | NA
CSARGSGSYEQYF | TGCAGTGCTAGGGGAAGCGGGTCCTACGAGCAGTACTTC | TRBJ2-7 | 13 | TRBV20-1 | NA | NA
CASPPGTSGYEQYF | TGTGCCTCCCCACCCGGGACTAGCGGCTACGAGCAGTACTTC | TRBJ2-7 | 14 | TRBV13 | TRBD2 | NA
CASSLVAQPNTGEQYF | TGTGCCAGCAGCTTAGTTGCCCAGCCGAACACCGGGGAGCAGTACTTC | TRBJ2-7 | 16 | TRBV7-6 | NA | NA
CASSERGYEQYF | TGTGCCAGCAGCGAACGGGGATACGAGCAGTACTTC | TRBJ2-7 | 12 | TRBV2 | NA | many
CASSLPGGAYEQYF | TGTGCCAGCAGTTTACCGGGGGGGGCCTACGAGCAGTACTTC | TRBJ2-7 | 14 | TRBV12-3/TRBV12-4 | TRBD2 | many
CASSVEGTPTDTPYF | TGTGCCAGCAGCGTAGAAGGGACACCAACAGATACGCCGTATTTT | TRBJ2-3 | 15 | TRBV9 | NA | NA
CSAPGIGNTGELFF | TGCAGTGCCCCGGGGATTGGAAACACCGGGGAGCTGTTTTTT | TRBJ2-2 | 14 | TRBV20-1 | NA | NA
CASSTQGTGEKEKLFF | TGCGCCAGCTCTACTCAAGGGACAGGGGAGAAGGAAAAACTGTTTTTT | TRBJ1-4 | 16 | TRBV5-1 | TRBD1 | NA
CASKSTSGDYNEQFF | TGTGCCAGCAAGTCAACTAGCGGGGACTACAATGAGCAGTTCTTC | TRBJ2-1 | 15 | TRBV25-1 | TRBD2 | once
CASSPPGGGNQPQHF | TGTGCCAGCTCACCCCCGGGCGGGGGAAATCAGCCCCAGCATTTT | TRBJ1-5 | 15 | TRBV18 | NA | NA
CATNRDLDSGELFF | TGTGCCACGAACAGAGATCTCGACAGCGGGGAGCTGTTTTTT | TRBJ2-2 | 14 | TRBV15 | NA | NA
CASSLTGSDQRGPF | TGTGCCAGCAGCTTAACAGGATCGGATCAGCGGGGGCCATTC | TRBJ2-7 | 14 | TRBV7-2 | TRBD2 | many